A selection of T cell receptor beta chains follows, all from one sample in a study of control samples from healthy donors and cancer patients. TCRdb keeps only in-frame clones here, not all; method: immunoSEQ multiplex PCR. The sample shows some 90,000 clones, approximately 90% of them seen only once. Sequencing was done on a sample of blood. The receptor source for this set is a woman under 40 in good health. The CDR3 runs from the conserved cysteine through the conserved F or W. Fields, in order: V gene, clone size, D gene, J gene, CDR3 protein, CDR3 DNA. D genes are given only for firm matches. A row's size may be missing; if present it is once, few, many or a size class.

V: TRBV18
size: .
D: TRBD2
J: TRBJ2-7
CDR3: CASSPPGLAEIYEQYF
DNA: TGTGCCAGCTCACCACCCGGACTAGCGGAGATCTACGAGCAGTACTTC

V: TRBV3-1/TRBV3-2
size: .
D: .
J: TRBJ2-3
CDR3: CASSQDSPGLVF
DNA: TGTGCCAGCAGCCAGGACAGTCCGGGACTCGTATTT

V: TRBV10-1
size: .
D: TRBD1
J: TRBJ1-1
CDR3: CASSEGTGRTEAFF
DNA: TGCGCCAGCAGTGAGGGGACAGGCCGAACTGAAGCTTTCTTT

V: TRBV5-4
size: .
D: TRBD1
J: TRBJ1-6
CDR3: CASSTQGASSYNSPLHF
DNA: TGTGCCAGCAGCACCCAGGGGGCTAGCTCCTATAATTCACCCCTCCACTTT

V: TRBV7-9
size: .
D: .
J: TRBJ2-3
CDR3: CASSFSAGTDTQYF
DNA: TGTGCCAGCAGCTTTTCAGCTGGCACAGATACGCAGTATTTT

V: TRBV30
size: .
D: .
J: TRBJ2-2
CDR3: CAAEGGAGTGELFF
DNA: TGTGCCGCCGAAGGAGGGGCGGGCACCGGGGAGCTGTTTTTT

V: TRBV2
size: .
D: .
J: TRBJ1-4
CDR3: CASCYRVNEKLFF
DNA: TGTGCCAGCTGTTACAGGGTGAATGAAAAACTGTTTTTT

V: TRBV20-1
size: .
D: .
J: TRBJ1-2
CDR3: CSAWGVYGYTF
DNA: TGCAGTGCTTGGGGGGTCTATGGCTACACCTTC

V: TRBV9
size: .
D: .
J: TRBJ2-5
CDR3: CASSVGNSGALQETQYF
DNA: TGTGCCAGCAGCGTGGGAAATAGCGGAGCGCTCCAAGAGACCCAGTACTTC

V: TRBV7-6
size: .
D: .
J: TRBJ2-7
CDR3: CASSLAHSSRAEQYF
DNA: TGTGCCAGCAGCTTAGCGCATAGTTCAAGGGCCGAGCAGTACTTC

V: TRBV7-9
size: .
D: .
J: TRBJ1-4
CDR3: CASSLGWSRDEKLFF
DNA: TGTGCCAGCAGCTTAGGATGGTCAAGGGATGAAAAACTGTTTTTT

V: TRBV6-6
size: once
D: .
J: TRBJ2-7
CDR3: CASSYRSGSSYEQYF
DNA: TGTGCCAGCAGTTACCGAAGCGGTAGCTCCTACGAGCAGTACTTC

V: TRBV3-1/TRBV3-2
size: .
D: TRBD2
J: TRBJ2-3
CDR3: CASSQDLQGGHSDTQYF
DNA: TGTGCCAGCAGCCAAGATCTGCAGGGAGGGCATTCAGATACGCAGTATTTT

V: TRBV27
size: .
D: TRBD1
J: TRBJ1-2
CDR3: CASSYGQGALGYTF
DNA: TGTGCCAGCAGTTACGGACAGGGGGCGCTTGGCTACACCTTC

V: TRBV5-1
size: .
D: .
J: TRBJ2-1
CDR3: CASSLGVGGSSYNEQFF
DNA: TGCGCCAGCAGCTTGGGTGTTGGTGGGAGCTCCTACAATGAGCAGTTCTTC

V: TRBV9
size: .
D: TRBD1
J: TRBJ2-7
CDR3: CASSGRDRGPNF
DNA: TGTGCCAGCAGCGGCCGGGACAGGGGGCCAAACTTC